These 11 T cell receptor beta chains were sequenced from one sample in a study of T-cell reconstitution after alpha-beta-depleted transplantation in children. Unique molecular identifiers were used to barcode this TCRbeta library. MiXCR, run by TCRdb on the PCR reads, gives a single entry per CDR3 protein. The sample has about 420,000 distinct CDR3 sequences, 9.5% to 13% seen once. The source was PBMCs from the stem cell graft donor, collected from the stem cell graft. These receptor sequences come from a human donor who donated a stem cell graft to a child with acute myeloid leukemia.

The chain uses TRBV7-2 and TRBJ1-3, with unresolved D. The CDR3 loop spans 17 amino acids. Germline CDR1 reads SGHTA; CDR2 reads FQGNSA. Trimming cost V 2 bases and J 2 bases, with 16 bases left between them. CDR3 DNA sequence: TGTGCCAGCAGCTTAAAGGGTCCATCTCTCACTGGAAACACCATATATTTT. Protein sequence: CASSLKGPSLTGNTIYF.

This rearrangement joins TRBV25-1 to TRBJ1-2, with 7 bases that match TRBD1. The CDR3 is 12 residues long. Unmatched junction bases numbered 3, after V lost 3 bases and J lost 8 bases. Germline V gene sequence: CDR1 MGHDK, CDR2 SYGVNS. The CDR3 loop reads CASSETGLGYTF. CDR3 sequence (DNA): TGTGCCAGCAGTGAGACAGGGCTGGGCTACACCTTC.

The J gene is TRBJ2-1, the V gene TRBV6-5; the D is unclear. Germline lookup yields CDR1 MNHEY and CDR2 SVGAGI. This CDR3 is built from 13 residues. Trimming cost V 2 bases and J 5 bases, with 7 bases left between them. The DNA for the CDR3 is TGTGCCAGCAGTTACCGGGTAGACAATGAGCAGTTCTTC. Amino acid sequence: CASSYRVDNEQFF.

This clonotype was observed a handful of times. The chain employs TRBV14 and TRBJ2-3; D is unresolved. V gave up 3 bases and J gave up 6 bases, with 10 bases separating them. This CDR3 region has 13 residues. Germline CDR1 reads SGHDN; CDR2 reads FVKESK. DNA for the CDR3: TGTGCCAGCAGCCAGGGGAAGACCGATACGCAGTATTTT. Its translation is CASSQGKTDTQYF.

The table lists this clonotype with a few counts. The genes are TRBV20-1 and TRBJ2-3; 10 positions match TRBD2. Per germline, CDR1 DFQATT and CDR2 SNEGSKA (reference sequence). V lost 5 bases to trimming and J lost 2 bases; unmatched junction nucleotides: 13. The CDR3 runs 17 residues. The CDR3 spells CSALPPSGGGLTDTQYF. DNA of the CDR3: TGCAGTGCTCTCCCCCCTAGCGGGGGAGGTCTCACAGATACGCAGTATTTT.

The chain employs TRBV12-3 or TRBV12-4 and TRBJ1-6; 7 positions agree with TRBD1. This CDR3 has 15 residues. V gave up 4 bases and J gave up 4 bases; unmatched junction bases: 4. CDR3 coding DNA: TGTGCCAGCAGTTCCTCGACAGGGTATAATTCACCCCTCCACTTT. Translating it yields CASSSSTGYNSPLHF.

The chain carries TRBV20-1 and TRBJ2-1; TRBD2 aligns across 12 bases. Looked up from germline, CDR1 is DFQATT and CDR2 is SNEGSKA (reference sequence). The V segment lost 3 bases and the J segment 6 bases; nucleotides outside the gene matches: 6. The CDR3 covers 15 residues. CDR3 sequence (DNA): TGCAGTGCTAGTGCCCTAGCGGGGGGGGGCAATGAGCAGTTCTTC. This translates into CSASALAGGGNEQFF.

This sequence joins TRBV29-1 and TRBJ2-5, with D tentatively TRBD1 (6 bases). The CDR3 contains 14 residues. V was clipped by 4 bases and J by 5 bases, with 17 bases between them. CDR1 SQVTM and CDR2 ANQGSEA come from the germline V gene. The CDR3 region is CSVGDNGAWETQYF. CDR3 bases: TGCAGCGTTGGGGACAACGGGGCATGGGAGACCCAGTACTTC.

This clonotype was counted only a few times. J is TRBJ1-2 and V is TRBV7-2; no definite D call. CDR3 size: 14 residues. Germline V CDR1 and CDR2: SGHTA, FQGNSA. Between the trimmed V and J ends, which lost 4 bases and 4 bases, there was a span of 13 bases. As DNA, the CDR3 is TGTGCCAGCAGCTATGATCAGTCGGGCTATGGCTACACCTTC. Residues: CASSYDQSGYGYTF.

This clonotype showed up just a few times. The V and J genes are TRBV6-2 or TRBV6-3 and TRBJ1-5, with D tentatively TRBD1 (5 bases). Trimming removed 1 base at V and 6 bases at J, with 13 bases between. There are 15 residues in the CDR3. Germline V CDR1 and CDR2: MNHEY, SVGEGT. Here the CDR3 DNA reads TGTGCCAGCAGTTACTTAGCAGGGCAGGTTCAGCCCCAGCATTTT. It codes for CASSYLAGQVQPQHF.

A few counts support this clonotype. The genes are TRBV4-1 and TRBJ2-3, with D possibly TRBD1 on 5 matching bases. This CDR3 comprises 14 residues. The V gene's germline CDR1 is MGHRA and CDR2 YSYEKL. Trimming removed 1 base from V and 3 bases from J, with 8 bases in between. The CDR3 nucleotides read TGCGCCAGCAGCCAAGTTGACAGAACAGATACGCAGTATTTT. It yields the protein CASSQVDRTDTQYF.